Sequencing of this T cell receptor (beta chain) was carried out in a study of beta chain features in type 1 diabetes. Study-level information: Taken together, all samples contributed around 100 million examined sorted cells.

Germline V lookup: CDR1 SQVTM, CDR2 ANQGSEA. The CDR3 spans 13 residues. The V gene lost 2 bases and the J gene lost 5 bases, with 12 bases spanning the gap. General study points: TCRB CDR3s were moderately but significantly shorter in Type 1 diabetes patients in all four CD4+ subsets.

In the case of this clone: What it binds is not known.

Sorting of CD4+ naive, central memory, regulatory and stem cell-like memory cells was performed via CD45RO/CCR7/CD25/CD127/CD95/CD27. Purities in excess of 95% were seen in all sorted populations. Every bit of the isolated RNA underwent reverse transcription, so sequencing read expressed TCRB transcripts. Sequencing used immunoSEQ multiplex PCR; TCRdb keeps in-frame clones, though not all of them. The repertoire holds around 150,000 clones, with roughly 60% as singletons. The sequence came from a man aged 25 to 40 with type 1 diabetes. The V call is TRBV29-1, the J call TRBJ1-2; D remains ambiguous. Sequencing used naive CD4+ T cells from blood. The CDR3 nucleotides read TGCAGCGTTGAAACGCGCGACCCGTATGGCTACACCTTC. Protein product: CSVETRDPYGYTF. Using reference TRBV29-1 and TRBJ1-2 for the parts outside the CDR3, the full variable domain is SAVISQKPSRDICQRGTSLTIQCQVDSQVTMMFWYRQQPGQSLTLIATANQGSEATYESGFVIDKFPISRPNLTFSTLTVSNMSPEDSSIYLCSVETRDPYGYTFGSGTRLTVV.